This T cell receptor (beta chain) stems from a study of T cell repertoires in cytomegalovirus infection. Study-wide background: It can be stated that public TCR beta signatures indicated CMV infection as well as a matching HLA type. General study findings and limits: Public TCR beta family frequency separated CMV-and-HLA carriers, including in an independent cohort. Predominance within the ex vivo response was attributable to HLA-C-restricted CMV-specific TCR beta clonotypes.

Concerning this clonotype itself: Its cognate antigen is unknown.

This CDR3 has 16 amino acids. Trimming cost V 5 bases and J 4 bases; bases outside gene matches: 12. Germline V gene sequence: CDR1 MNHNY, CDR2 SVGAGI (reference sequence). TCRdb fed the reads into MiXCR, producing one record per CDR3 protein. The sample yields around 740,000 distinct CDR3 sequences, approximately 34% seen once. This clonotype was sampled from a human donor in good health (CMV status not recorded). Some clones in this sample may be carry-over from other donors' samples. The specimen sequenced was PBMCs. The chain is built from TRBV6-6 and TRBJ1-2; TRBD1 matches at 8 bases. CDR3 sequence (DNA): TGTGCCAGCAGTGGTCCAGACAGGGGAGGGGTCTATGGCTACACCTTC. Translated, it gives CASSGPDRGGVYGYTF.